This TCR beta chain derives from a study of tumor and adjacent non-tumor tissue in lung cancer. The overall study: There were some 11 adenocarcinoma, a couple of squamous cell carcinoma and 1 small cell lung cancer cases.

As to this clonotype: Its cognate antigen is unknown. One junction end does not reproduce the germline sequence, and a read error may be involved.

The template was RNA from unsorted bulk tissue. The library came from three nested PCR rounds adapted from ARM-PCR protocols. TCRdb re-analysed the multiplex PCR reads in MiXCR, keeping a single row per CDR3 protein. The table includes approximately 120,000 distinct CDR3 sequences, 75% detected once. The CDR3 covers 14 residues. Germline lookup yields CDR1 SGHAT and CDR2 FQNNGV. Points from the study as a whole: Significantly higher TCR diversity was found in tumor than normal lung.

The chain has TRBV11-2 and TRBJ2-3, with unresolved D. Sample: lung tumor tissue. The receptor was derived from a woman aged 55-70 years with non-small cell lung cancer. The CDR3 sequence is CASSLGLVTYTQYF. For the CDR3, the DNA is TGTGCCAGCAGCCTGGGTCTAGTCACATATACGCAGTATTTT.